The 10 T cell receptor beta chains presented below share a single source sample, sequenced in a study of Ad26.COV2.S vaccination and SARS-CoV-2 variants. Profiled with immunoSEQ multiplex PCR; TCRdb holds only in-frame clones, not every one. The data contain some 520,000 clones, approximately 88% of them seen just once; the ten biggest clones take up around 13%. The sample's treatment: around 19 received Ad26.COV2.S at low or high dose, single or two shots; 5 received placebo; per-sample allocation not given. Repertoires come from day 63 after the first vaccine or placebo injection. This sample comprised peripheral blood, obtained in a trial of Ad26.COV2.S vaccine versus placebo. These TCRs come from a person aged 18-60 years who received the Ad26.COV2.S COVID-19 vaccine or a placebo.

This clone occurred a few times. The V call is TRBV4-3, the J call TRBJ1-5; D remains unclear. CDR1 is LGHNA and CDR2 is YSLEER in the germline V gene. Deletions cut 0 bases from V and 7 bases from J, with 10 bases between. The CDR3 length is 14 residues. The CDR3: CASSQDEGTQPQHF. The CDR3 DNA reads as TGCGCCAGCAGCCAAGACGAGGGAACCCAGCCCCAGCATTTT.

This clone was observed a few times. The chain couples TRBV28 to TRBJ1-5, with 7 nucleotides matching TRBD1. In germline, CDR1 is MDHEN, CDR2 SYDVKM. J lost 6 bases, V lost 6 bases, and 2 bases had no gene match. This CDR3 has 12 residues. The CDR3 sequence is CASRQGFQPQHF. CDR3 nucleotides: TGTGCCAGCAGACAGGGGTTTCAGCCCCAGCATTTT.

The rearrangement links TRBV5-1 to TRBJ2-1, with D tentatively TRBD1 (6 bases). Germline V gene sequence: CDR1 SGHRS, CDR2 YFSETQ. The CDR3 runs 15 residues. Deletions cut 4 bases from V and 0 bases from J, with 11 bases between. CDR3 coding DNA: TGCGCCAGCAGCCAACAGGGAACCTCCTACAATGAGCAGTTCTTC. Protein sequence: CASSQQGTSYNEQFF.

The rearrangement links TRBV6-6 to TRBJ1-1; D uncertain. The V gene's germline CDR1 is MNHNY and CDR2 SVGAGI (reference sequence). The ends were cut back, 2 bases at V and 1 base at J, with 8 bases in the middle. CDR3 length: 14 residues. The CDR3 DNA follows: TGTGCCAGCAGTTACACGTCAGCGAACACTGAAGCTTTCTTT. This sequence encodes CASSYTSANTEAFF.

V and J are TRBV10-3 and TRBJ2-7; 8 bases agree with TRBD2. The CDR3 length is 13 residues. Germline CDR1 and CDR2: ENHRY and SYGVKD. The V and J ends lost 8 bases and 6 bases, in that order; junction bases with no gene match: 9. In DNA, the CDR3 is TGTGCCATCGGGACTAGGGGTTTGGGCGAGCAGTACTTC. It encodes CAIGTRGLGEQYF.

This rearrangement joins TRBV19 to TRBJ2-7, with 10 positions matching TRBD1. The CDR3 spans 15 residues. With V trimmed by 4 bases and J by 1 base, 4 bases remained unmatched. Germline lookup yields CDR1 LNHDA and CDR2 SQIVND (reference sequence). CDR3 nucleotide sequence: TGTGCCAGTAGTACCGGGACAGGGGTTTCCTACGAGCAGTACTTC. Its protein product is CASSTGTGVSYEQYF.

The chain combines TRBV4-2 with TRBJ1-5, with D possibly TRBD1 on 6 matching bases. The CDR3 length is 16 residues. Trimming left V 8 bases short and J 5 bases short, with 22 bases between. Germline lookup yields CDR1 LGHNA and CDR2 YNFKEQ. CDR3 bases: TGTGCCAGCTCCGCAAGGGGGGGAGGCGGGCATCAGCCCCAGCATTTT. Translation: CASSARGGGGHQPQHF.

The V gene is TRBV5-1, the J gene TRBJ1-6; 8 nucleotides match TRBD1. The junction had 12 bases not matched to a gene; V was cut back by 9 bases and J by 1 base. Germline assignment: CDR1 SGHRS and CDR2 YFSETQ. CDR3 length equals 17 residues. CDR3 nucleotide sequence: TGCGCCACCAGAGCCCTACAGGGGGAATCCTATAATTCACCCCTCCACTTT. Encoded protein: CATRALQGESYNSPLHF. The full variable domain, its missing parts supplied by reference TRBV5-1 and TRBJ1-6, is KAGVTQTPRYLIKTRGQQVTLSCSPISGHRSVSWYQQTPGQGLQFLFEYFSETQRNKGNFPGRFSGRQFSNSRSEMNVSTLELGDSALYLCATRALQGESYNSPLHFGNGTRLTVT.

In this sample, this clone turned up once. The J gene is TRBJ2-2, the V gene TRBV7-3; D remains unclear. The CDR3 totals 13 residues. Trimming cost V 5 bases and J 7 bases, with 11 bases left between them. CDR1 is SGHTA, CDR2 FQGTGA, per germline. The DNA of the CDR3 is TGTGCCAGCAGCCCCCTCAGTGGCGGGGAGCTGTTTTTT. Translated, it gives CASSPLSGGELFF.

Written as DNA, the CDR3 is TGTGCCTGGAAGACACTAGCGGGTGGGACAGATACGCAGTATTTT. Translation: CAWKTLAGGTDTQYF. This rearrangement joins TRBV30 to TRBJ2-3; 9 positions agree with TRBD2. The CDR3 has 15 amino acids. V gave up 4 bases and J gave up 3 bases; unmatched junction bases: 8. From germline, CDR1 is GTSNPN and CDR2 SVGIG (reference sequence).